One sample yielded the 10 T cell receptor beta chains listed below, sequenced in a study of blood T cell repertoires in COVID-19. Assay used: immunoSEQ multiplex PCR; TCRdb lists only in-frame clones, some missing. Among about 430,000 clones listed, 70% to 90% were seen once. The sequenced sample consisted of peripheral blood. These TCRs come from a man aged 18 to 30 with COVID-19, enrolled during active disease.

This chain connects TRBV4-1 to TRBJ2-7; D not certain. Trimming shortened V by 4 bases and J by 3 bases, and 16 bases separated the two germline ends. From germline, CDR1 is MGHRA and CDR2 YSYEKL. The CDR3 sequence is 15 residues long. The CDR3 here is CASSLSSLGGYEQYF. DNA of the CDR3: TGCGCCAGCAGCCTAAGTAGCCTCGGTGGCTACGAGCAGTACTTC.

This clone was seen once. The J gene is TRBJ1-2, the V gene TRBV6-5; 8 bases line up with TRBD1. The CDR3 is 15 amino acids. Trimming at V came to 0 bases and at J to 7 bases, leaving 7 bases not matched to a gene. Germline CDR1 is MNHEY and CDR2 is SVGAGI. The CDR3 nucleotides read TGTGCCAGCAGTTACTCTTGGACAGGGTCCTTTGGCTACACCTTC. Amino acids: CASSYSWTGSFGYTF.

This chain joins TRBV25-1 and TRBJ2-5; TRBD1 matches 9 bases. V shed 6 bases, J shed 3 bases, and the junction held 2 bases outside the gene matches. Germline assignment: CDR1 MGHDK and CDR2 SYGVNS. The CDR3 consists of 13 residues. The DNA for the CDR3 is TGTGCCAGCAGGGGACAGGGAAAAGAGACCCAGTACTTC. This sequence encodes CASRGQGKETQYF.

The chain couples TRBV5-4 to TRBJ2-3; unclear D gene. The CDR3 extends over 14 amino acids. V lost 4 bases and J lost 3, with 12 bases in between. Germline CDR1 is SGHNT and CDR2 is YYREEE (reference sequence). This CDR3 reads CASSPAGRTDTQYF. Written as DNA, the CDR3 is TGTGCCAGCAGCCCGGCAGGTAGGACAGATACGCAGTATTTT.

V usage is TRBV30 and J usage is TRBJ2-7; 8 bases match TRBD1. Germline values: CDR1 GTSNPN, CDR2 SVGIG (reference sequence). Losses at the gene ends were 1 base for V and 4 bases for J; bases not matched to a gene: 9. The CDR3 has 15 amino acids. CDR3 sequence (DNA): TGTGCCTGGAGTGACGGCAGGGGGCTGGCGTACGAGCAGTACTTC. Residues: CAWSDGRGLAYEQYF.

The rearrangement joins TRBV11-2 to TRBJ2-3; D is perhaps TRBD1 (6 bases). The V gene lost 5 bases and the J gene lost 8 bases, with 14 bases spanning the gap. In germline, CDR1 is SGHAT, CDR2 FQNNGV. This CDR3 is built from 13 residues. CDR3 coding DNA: TGTGCCAGCAGCGGGGGCCAGGGGAGTACGCAGTATTTT. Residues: CASSGGQGSTQYF. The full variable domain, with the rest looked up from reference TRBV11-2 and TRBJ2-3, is EAGVAQSPRYKIIEKRQSVAFWCNPISGHATLYWYQQILGQGPKLLIQFQNNGVVDDSQLPKDRFSAERLKGVDSTLKIQPAKLEDSAVYLCASSGGQGSTQYFGPGTRLTVL.

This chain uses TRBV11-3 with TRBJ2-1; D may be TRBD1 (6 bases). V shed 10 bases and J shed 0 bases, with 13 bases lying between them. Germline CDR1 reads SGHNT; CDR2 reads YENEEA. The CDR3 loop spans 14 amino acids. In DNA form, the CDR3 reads TGTGCCACTTCGACAGGTGGCTCCTACAATGAGCAGTTCTTC. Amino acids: CATSTGGSYNEQFF.

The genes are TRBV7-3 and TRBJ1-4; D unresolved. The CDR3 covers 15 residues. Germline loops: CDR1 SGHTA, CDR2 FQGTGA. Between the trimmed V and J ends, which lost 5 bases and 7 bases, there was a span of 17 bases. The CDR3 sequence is CASSPRGGYSEKLFF. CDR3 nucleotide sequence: TGTGCCAGCAGCCCCCGGGGAGGGTACTCTGAAAAACTGTTTTTT.

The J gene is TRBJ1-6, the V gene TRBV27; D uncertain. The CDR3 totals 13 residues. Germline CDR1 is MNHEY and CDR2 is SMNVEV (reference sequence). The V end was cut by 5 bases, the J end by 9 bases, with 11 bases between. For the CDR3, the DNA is TGTGCCAGCAGTCGGGAGTTATCTTCACCCCTCCACTTT. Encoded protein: CASSRELSSPLHF.

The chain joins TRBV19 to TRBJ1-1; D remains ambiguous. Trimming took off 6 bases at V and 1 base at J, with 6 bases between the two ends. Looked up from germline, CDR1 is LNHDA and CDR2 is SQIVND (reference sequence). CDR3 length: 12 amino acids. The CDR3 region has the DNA TGTGCCAGTAGGGAGGGGAACACTGAAGCTTTCTTT. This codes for CASREGNTEAFF. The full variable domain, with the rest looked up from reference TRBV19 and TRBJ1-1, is DGGITQSPKYLFRKEGQNVTLSCEQNLNHDAMYWYRQDPGQGLRLIYYSQIVNDFQKGDIAEGYSVSREKKESFPLTVTSAQKNPTAFYLCASREGNTEAFFGQGTRLTVV.